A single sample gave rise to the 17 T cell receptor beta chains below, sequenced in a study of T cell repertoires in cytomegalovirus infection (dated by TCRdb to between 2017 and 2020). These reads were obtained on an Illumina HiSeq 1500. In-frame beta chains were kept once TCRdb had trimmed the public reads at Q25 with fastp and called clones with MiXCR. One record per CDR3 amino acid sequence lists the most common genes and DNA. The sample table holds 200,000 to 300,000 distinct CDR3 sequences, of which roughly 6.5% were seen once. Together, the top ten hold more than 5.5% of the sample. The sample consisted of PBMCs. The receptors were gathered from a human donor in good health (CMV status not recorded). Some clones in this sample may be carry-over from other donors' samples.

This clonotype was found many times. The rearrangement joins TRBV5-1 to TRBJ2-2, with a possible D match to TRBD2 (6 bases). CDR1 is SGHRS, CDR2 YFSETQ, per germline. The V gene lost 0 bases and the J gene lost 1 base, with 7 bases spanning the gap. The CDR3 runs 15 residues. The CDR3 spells CASSLVAVNTGELFF. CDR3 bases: TGCGCCAGCAGCTTGGTAGCGGTGAACACCGGGGAGCTGTTTTTT.

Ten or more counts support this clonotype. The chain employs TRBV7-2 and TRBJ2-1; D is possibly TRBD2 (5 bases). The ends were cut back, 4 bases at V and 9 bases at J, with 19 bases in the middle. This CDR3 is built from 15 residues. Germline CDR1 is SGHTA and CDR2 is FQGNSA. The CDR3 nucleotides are TGTGCCAGCAGCTCTCTCCGCGGGCCCACGGCTGAGCAGTTCTTC. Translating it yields CASSSLRGPTAEQFF.

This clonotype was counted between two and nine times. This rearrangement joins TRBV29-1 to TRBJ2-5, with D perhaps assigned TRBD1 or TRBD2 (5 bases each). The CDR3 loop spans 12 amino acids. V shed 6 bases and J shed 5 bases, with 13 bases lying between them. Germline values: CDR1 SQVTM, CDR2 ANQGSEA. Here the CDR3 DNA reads TGCAGCGTCCGGGGCCGGTGGGAGACCCAGTACTTC. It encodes CSVRGRWETQYF.

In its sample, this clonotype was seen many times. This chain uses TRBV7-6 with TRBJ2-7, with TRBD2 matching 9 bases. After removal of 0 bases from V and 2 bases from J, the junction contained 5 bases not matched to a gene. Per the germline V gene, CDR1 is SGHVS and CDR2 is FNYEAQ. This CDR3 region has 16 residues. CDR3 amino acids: CASSLARGGGAYEQYF. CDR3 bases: TGTGCCAGCAGCTTAGCGCGGGGCGGGGGGGCCTACGAGCAGTACTTC.

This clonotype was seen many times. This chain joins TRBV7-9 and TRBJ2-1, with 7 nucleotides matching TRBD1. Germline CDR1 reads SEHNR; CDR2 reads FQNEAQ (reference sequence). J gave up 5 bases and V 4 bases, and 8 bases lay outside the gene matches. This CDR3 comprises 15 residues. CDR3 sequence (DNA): TGTGCCAGCAGCTCCCCCGACAGGGCAAACAATGAGCAGTTCTTC. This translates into CASSSPDRANNEQFF. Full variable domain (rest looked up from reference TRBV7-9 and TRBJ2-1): DTGVSQNPRHKITKRGQNVTFRCDPISEHNRLYWYRQTLGQGPEFLTYFQNEAQLEKSRLLSDRFSAERPKGSFSTLEIQRTEQGDSAMYLCASSSPDRANNEQFFGPGTRLTVL.

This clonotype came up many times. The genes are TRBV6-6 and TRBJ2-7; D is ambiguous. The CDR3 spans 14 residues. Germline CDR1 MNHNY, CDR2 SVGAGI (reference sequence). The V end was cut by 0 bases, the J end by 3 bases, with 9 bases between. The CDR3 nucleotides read TGTGCCAGCAGTTACTCGTTTCAGCACTACGAGCAGTACTTC. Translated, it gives CASSYSFQHYEQYF.

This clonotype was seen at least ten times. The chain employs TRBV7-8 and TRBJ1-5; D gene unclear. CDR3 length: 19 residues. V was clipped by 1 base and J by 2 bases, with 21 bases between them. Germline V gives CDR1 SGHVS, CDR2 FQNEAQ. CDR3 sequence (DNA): TGTGCCAGCAGCTTAGAGCCAGGACGAAATAGATATGGCAATCAGCCCCAGCATTTT. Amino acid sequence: CASSLEPGRNRYGNQPQHF. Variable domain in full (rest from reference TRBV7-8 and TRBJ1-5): GAGVSQSPRYKVAKRGQDVALRCDPISGHVSLFWYQQALGQGPEFLTYFQNEAQLDKSGLPSDRFFAERPEGSVSTLKIQRTQQEDSAVYLCASSLEPGRNRYGNQPQHFGDGTRLSIL.

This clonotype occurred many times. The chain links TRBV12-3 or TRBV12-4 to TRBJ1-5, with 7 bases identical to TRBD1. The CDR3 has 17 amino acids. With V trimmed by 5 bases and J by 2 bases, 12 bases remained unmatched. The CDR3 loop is CASSLPPTGPGNQPQHF. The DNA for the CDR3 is TGTGCCAGCAGTCTACCCCCGACAGGGCCAGGCAATCAGCCCCAGCATTTT.

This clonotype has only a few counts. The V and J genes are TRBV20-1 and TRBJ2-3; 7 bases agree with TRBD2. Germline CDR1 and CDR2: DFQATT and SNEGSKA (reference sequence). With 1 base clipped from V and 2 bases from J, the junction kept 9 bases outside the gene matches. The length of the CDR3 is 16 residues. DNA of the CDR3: TGCAGTGCTAGAGGGATCCAGCGGGGATTCACAGATACGCAGTATTTT. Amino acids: CSARGIQRGFTDTQYF.

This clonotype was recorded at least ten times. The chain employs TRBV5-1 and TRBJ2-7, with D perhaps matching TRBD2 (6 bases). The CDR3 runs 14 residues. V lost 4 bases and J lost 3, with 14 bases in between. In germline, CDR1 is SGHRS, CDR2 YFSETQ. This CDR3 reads CASSQGGGFYEQYF. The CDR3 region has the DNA TGCGCCAGCAGCCAAGGTGGGGGGTTCTACGAGCAGTACTTC. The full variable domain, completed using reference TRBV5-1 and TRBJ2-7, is KAGVTQTPRYLIKTRGQQVTLSCSPISGHRSVSWYQQTPGQGLQFLFEYFSETQRNKGNFPGRFSGRQFSNSRSEMNVSTLELGDSALYLCASSQGGGFYEQYFGPGTRLTVT.

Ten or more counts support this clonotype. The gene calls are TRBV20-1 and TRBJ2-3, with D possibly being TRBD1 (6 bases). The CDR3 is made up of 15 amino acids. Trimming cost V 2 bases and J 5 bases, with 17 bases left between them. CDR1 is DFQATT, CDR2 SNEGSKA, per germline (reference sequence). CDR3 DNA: TGCAGTGCTAGACTTACTATGGGGGCAGGAGATACGCAGTATTTT. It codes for CSARLTMGAGDTQYF.

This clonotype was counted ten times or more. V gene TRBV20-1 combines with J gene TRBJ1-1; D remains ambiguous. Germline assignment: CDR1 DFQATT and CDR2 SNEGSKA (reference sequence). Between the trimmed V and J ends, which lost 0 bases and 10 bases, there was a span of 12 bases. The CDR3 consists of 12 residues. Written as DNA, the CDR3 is TGCAGTGCTAGAGATGTTGGGCTTGGAGCTTTCTTT. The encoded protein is CSARDVGLGAFF.

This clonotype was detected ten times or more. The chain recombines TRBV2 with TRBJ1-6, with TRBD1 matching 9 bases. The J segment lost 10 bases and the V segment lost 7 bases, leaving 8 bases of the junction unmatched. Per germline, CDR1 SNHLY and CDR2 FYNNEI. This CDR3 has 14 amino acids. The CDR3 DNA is TGTGCCAGCAATAAGGGACAGGGAGAATCACCCCTCCACTTT. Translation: CASNKGQGESPLHF. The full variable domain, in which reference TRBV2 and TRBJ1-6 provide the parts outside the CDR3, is EPEVTQTPSHQVTQMGQEVILRCVPISNHLYFYWYRQILGQKVEFLVSFYNNEISEKSEIFDDQFSVERPDGSNFTLKIRSTKLEDSAMYFCASNKGQGESPLHFGNGTRLTVT.

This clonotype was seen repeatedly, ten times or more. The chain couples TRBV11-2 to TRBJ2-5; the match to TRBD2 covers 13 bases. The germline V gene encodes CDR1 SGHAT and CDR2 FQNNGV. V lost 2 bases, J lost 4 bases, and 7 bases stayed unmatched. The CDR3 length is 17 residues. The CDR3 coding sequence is TGTGCCAGCAGCTTATATGGACTAGCGGGGGTAGGAGAGACCCAGTACTTC. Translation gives CASSLYGLAGVGETQYF.

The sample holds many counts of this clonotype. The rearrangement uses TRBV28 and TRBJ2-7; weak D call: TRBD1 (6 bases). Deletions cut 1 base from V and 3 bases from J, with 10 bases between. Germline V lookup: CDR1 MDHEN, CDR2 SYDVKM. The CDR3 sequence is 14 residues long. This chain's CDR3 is CASSLSGAIYEQYF. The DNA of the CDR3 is TGTGCCAGCAGTTTATCAGGGGCGATCTACGAGCAGTACTTC.

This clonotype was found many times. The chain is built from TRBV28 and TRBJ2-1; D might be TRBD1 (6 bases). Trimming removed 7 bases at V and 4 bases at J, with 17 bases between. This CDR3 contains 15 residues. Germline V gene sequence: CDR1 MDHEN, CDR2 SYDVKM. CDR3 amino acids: CASNPQGKGYNEQFF. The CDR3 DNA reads TGTGCCAGCAACCCCCAGGGGAAGGGTTACAATGAGCAGTTCTTC.

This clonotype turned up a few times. The CDR3 DNA follows: TGCAGTGCTTTCCTACTCCCCCATTCCTACGAGCAGTACTTC. Translated, it gives CSAFLLPHSYEQYF. J is TRBJ2-7 and V is TRBV20-1; D call uncertain. CDR3 length: 14 amino acids. Per germline, CDR1 DFQATT and CDR2 SNEGSKA (reference sequence). Trimming left V 5 bases short and J 1 base short, with 15 bases between.